Below, one T cell receptor beta chain is given with its context. Using immunoSEQ multiplex PCR, the repertoire was profiled, and TCRdb retains in-frame clones only, with some absent. This sample has a few hundred thousand clones; approximately 86% occur once, and the top ten carry about 4.7%. These data come from a study of blood T cell repertoires in COVID-19. The V gene end was trimmed by 5 bases and the J gene end by 6 bases; junction bases not matched to a gene: 10. This CDR3 comprises 14 residues. The germline gives CDR1 MNHEY, CDR2 SVGEGT. The chain combines TRBV6-2 or TRBV6-3 with TRBJ2-7; 7 bases match TRBD1. The sequence derives from a woman aged 25 to 39 who had been exposed to COVID-19. Material for sequencing was PBMCs or T cells enriched from blood (not recorded which). CDR3 in DNA: TGTGCCAGCAGTACTTACAGGGGTGTTCGCGAGCAGTACTTC. It specifies CASSTYRGVREQYF.